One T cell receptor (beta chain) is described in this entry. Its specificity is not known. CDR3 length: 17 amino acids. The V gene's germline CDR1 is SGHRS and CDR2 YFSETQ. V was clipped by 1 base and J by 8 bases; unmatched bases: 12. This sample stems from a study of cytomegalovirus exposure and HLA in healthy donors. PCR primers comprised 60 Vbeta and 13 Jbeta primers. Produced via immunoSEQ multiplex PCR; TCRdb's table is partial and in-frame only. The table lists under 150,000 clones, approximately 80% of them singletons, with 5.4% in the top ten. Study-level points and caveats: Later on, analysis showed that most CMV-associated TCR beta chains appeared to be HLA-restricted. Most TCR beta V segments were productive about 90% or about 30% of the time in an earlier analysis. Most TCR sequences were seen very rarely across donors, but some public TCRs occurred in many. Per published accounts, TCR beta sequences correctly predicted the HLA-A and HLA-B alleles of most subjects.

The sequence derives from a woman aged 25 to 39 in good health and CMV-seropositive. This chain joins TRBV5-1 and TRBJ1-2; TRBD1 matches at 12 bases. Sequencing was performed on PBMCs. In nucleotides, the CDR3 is TGCGCCAGCAGCTTGATGGGTCCCGGGACAGGGGGCGGCGGCTACACCTTC. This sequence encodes CASSLMGPGTGGGGYTF.